The 32 T cell receptor beta chains below were found in one sample sequenced in a study of T cells in Graves' hyperthyroidism and ophthalmopathy. Researchers took RNA transcripts and amplified the TCR beta CDR3 regions from them. The HTBI primer set drove a first-round RT-PCR of the TCR CDR3. TCRdb re-analysed the multiplex PCR reads in MiXCR, keeping a single row per CDR3 protein. Among more than 350,000 distinct CDR3 sequences, 13% to 15% were seen once, and the ten largest hold about 21%. The sequencing input was blood. Source of these receptors: a woman aged 60-70 years with Graves' ophthalmopathy.

This clonotype was seen ten or more times. The V gene is TRBV12-3 or TRBV12-4, the J gene TRBJ1-1; 7 nucleotides agree with TRBD1. Germline trimming cut 5 bases from V and 8 bases from J; bases unmatched to any gene: 8. The CDR3 totals 13 residues. CDR3 coding DNA: TGTGCCAGCAGTCGGGGACAGCCCGTCGAAGCTTTCTTT. Its translation: CASSRGQPVEAFF.

This clonotype was detected only a few times. This rearrangement joins TRBV6-1 to TRBJ2-7; TRBD1 agrees at 8 bases. Unmatched junction bases numbered 7, after V lost 8 bases and J lost 1 base. CDR1 is MNHNS, CDR2 SASEGT, per germline. CDR3 length: 14 residues. The CDR3 region is CASHPRDRSYEQYF. CDR3 sequence (DNA): TGTGCCAGCCATCCACGGGACAGGTCCTACGAGCAGTACTTC.

The table lists this clonotype with many counts. The chain is built from TRBV30 and TRBJ2-1, with D possibly matching TRBD1 (6 bases). This CDR3 comprises 13 residues. V was trimmed by 2 bases and J by 8 bases, leaving 13 bases between them. Germline CDR1 reads GTSNPN; CDR2 reads SVGIG (reference sequence). DNA for the CDR3: TGTGCCTGGAGTATACAGGGTCCCCATGAGCAGTTCTTC. As protein: CAWSIQGPHEQFF.

The rearrangement links TRBV29-1 to TRBJ2-5; 10 nucleotides agree with TRBD1. V was pared by 2 bases and J by 6 bases, with 6 bases of the junction left unmatched. CDR3 length: 14 residues. CDR1 is SQVTM, CDR2 ANQGSEA, per germline. CDR3 bases: TGCAGCGTTGAACTCCCGGACAGGGGGAAGACCCAGTACTTC. Translated, it gives CSVELPDRGKTQYF.

This clonotype came up many times. The chain joins TRBV30 to TRBJ2-3; TRBD2 agrees at 7 bases. The length of the CDR3 is 13 residues. Unmatched junction bases numbered 3, after V lost 2 bases and J lost 4 bases. CDR1 is GTSNPN, CDR2 SVGIG, per germline (reference sequence). The CDR3 protein is CAWSSGGADTQYF. Here the CDR3 DNA reads TGTGCCTGGAGTTCGGGAGGCGCAGATACGCAGTATTTT. Full variable domain (remainder filled in from reference TRBV30 and TRBJ2-3): SQTIHQWPATLVQPVGSPLSLECTVEGTSNPNLYWYRQAAGRGLQLLFYSVGIGQISSEVPQNLSASRPQDRQFILSSKKLLLSDSGFYLCAWSSGGADTQYFGPGTRLTVL.

This clonotype was observed at least ten times. This chain joins TRBV20-1 and TRBJ2-7; 9 bases align to TRBD2. This CDR3 spans 15 amino acids. The germline V gene encodes CDR1 DFQATT and CDR2 SNEGSKA (reference sequence). Trimming took 6 bases from V and 5 from J; bases not matched to a gene: 14. CDR3: CSANPISGRLDEQYF. CDR3 coding DNA: TGCAGTGCAAACCCCATTAGCGGGAGATTGGACGAGCAGTACTTC.

This clonotype was found many times. The chain joins TRBV20-1 to TRBJ2-3, with D perhaps matching TRBD2 (7 bases). Germline loops: CDR1 DFQATT, CDR2 SNEGSKA (reference sequence). The CDR3 length is 14 residues. V gave up 3 bases and J gave up 3 bases, with 13 bases separating them. For the CDR3, the DNA is TGCAGTGCTAGGGGGGGGCTTGGGACAGATACGCAGTATTTT. This sequence encodes CSARGGLGTDTQYF.

This clonotype appeared many times. This chain connects TRBV7-9 to TRBJ2-1; TRBD2 is a possible D gene (5 bases). CDR3 length equals 15 residues. Germline CDR1 reads SEHNR; CDR2 reads FQNEAQ (reference sequence). Trimming removed 1 base from V and 6 bases from J, with 13 bases in between. The CDR3 spells CASSLVAGRGNEQFF. DNA for the CDR3: TGTGCCAGCAGCTTAGTTGCCGGTCGGGGCAATGAGCAGTTCTTC.

This clonotype was observed many times. The V call is TRBV2, the J call TRBJ1-5; 9 nucleotides align to TRBD1. Germline CDR1 and CDR2: SNHLY and FYNNEI. This CDR3 comprises 14 residues. With 6 bases clipped from V and 7 bases from J, the junction kept 7 bases outside the gene matches. In DNA form, the CDR3 reads TGTGCCAGCAGCCCCACAGGGGGCCGACAGCCCCAGCATTTT. Residues: CASSPTGGRQPQHF.

This clonotype was detected ten times or more. The chain links TRBV5-1 to TRBJ2-2; TRBD1 might be the D (5 bases). The CDR3 length is 16 residues. With 0 bases removed from V and 4 bases from J, the gap between germline ends came to 13 bases. Germline CDR1 is SGHRS and CDR2 is YFSETQ. CDR3 in amino acids: CASSLVSGLSTGELFF. CDR3 in DNA: TGCGCCAGCAGCTTGGTATCAGGGCTCAGCACCGGGGAGCTGTTTTTT.

This clonotype has ten or more counts. The chain links TRBV30 to TRBJ1-6; D not certain. Germline-derived CDR1 and CDR2 are GTSNPN and SVGIG (reference sequence). The CDR3 spans 15 residues. The V end lost 2 bases, the J end lost 4 bases, and 12 bases lay between the germline ends. The CDR3 DNA follows: TGTGCCTGGAGTAAGAAGACGGGGTATAATTCACCCCTCCACTTT. Translating it yields CAWSKKTGYNSPLHF.

This clonotype has a count of ten or more. This chain joins TRBV6-5 and TRBJ1-2; TRBD1 matches 8 bases. V was clipped by 2 bases and J by 7 bases; unmatched bases: 9. This CDR3 region has 15 residues. Germline CDR1 reads MNHEY; CDR2 reads SVGAGI. This chain's CDR3 is CASSYPGQGAGGYTF. The CDR3 DNA follows: TGTGCCAGCAGTTACCCGGGGCAGGGGGCAGGTGGCTACACCTTC.

This clonotype was seen once. The chain carries TRBV7-9 and TRBJ2-4; weak D call: TRBD1 (6 bases). The V gene lost 5 bases and the J gene lost 1 base, with 15 bases spanning the gap. From germline, CDR1 is SEHNR and CDR2 FQNEAQ (reference sequence). CDR3 length equals 16 residues. CDR3 coding DNA: TGTGCCAGCAGCGCGGCTAGGGGGACGGCCAAAAACATTCAGTACTTC. Translation gives CASSAARGTAKNIQYF.

This clonotype occurred many times. V is TRBV12-3 or TRBV12-4 and J is TRBJ2-7; possibly TRBD2 for D (6 bases). The CDR3 has 14 amino acids. Trimming shortened V by 4 bases and J by 4 bases, and 14 bases separated the two germline ends. CDR3 bases: TGTGCCAGCAGTTGGGGGACTCCTCCTTACGAGCAGTACTTC. It codes for CASSWGTPPYEQYF.

This clonotype was seen more than once but under ten times. The V gene is TRBV6-2 or TRBV6-3, the J gene TRBJ2-2; 8 bases are shared with TRBD2. This CDR3 is built from 15 residues. J gave up 7 bases and V 6 bases, and 10 bases lay outside the gene matches. CDR1 is MNHEY, CDR2 SVGEGT, per germline. This CDR3 is CASSWGLDEDGELFF. CDR3 bases: TGTGCCAGCAGCTGGGGACTAGACGAGGACGGGGAGCTGTTTTTT.

This clonotype was counted at least ten times. The rearrangement joins TRBV7-8 to TRBJ2-7, with 7 bases identical to TRBD2. Losses at the gene ends were 5 bases for V and 3 bases for J; bases not matched to a gene: 4. Germline lookup yields CDR1 SGHVS and CDR2 FQNEAQ. The CDR3 is 13 residues long. The CDR3 sequence is CASSPRTSYEQYF. CDR3 sequence (DNA): TGTGCCAGCAGCCCCCGGACTAGCTACGAGCAGTACTTC.

The rearrangement uses TRBV3-1 and TRBJ2-2; TRBD1 matches at 8 bases. The germline V gene has CDR1 LGHDT and CDR2 YNNKEL (reference sequence). The V segment lost 8 bases and the J segment 4 bases; nucleotides outside the gene matches: 9. This CDR3 comprises 15 residues. Here the CDR3 reads CASEWTGFGTGELFF. CDR3 nucleotide sequence: TGTGCCAGCGAATGGACAGGGTTCGGCACCGGGGAGCTGTTTTTT.

This clonotype occurred many times. V usage is TRBV11-2 and J usage is TRBJ1-1, with a weak D call TRBD1 (5 bases). V was pared by 0 bases and J by 7 bases, with 9 bases between. Germline V gives CDR1 SGHAT, CDR2 FQNNGV. The CDR3 covers 13 residues. CDR3 DNA sequence: TGTGCCAGCAGCTTAGACAGGGCGGGTGAAGCTTTCTTT. It translates to CASSLDRAGEAFF.

The V call is TRBV7-9, the J call TRBJ2-7; D might be TRBD1 (6 bases). The CDR3 length is 13 residues. The V end was cut by 5 bases, the J end by 2 bases, with 10 bases between. CDR1 is SEHNR, CDR2 FQNEAQ, per germline (reference sequence). The CDR3 loop is CASSEGHAYEQYF. CDR3 in DNA: TGTGCCAGCAGCGAGGGACATGCCTACGAGCAGTACTTC.

Ten or more counts support this clonotype. The chain joins TRBV27 to TRBJ2-5; 11 bases fit TRBD1. CDR3 length: 15 amino acids. Per the germline V gene, CDR1 is MNHEY and CDR2 is SMNVEV (reference sequence). Trimming took 1 base from V and 4 from J; bases not matched to a gene: 2. The CDR3 here is CASSLWGQGGETQYF. The CDR3, as DNA: TGTGCCAGCAGTTTATGGGGACAGGGGGGAGAGACCCAGTACTTC.

This clonotype was counted ten times or more. The genes are TRBV5-1 and TRBJ2-7, with TRBD2 matching over 9 bases. V gave up 4 bases and J gave up 1 base; unmatched junction bases: 3. Germline-derived CDR1 and CDR2 are SGHRS and YFSETQ. This CDR3 comprises 14 residues. CDR3 amino acids: CASSAGLASYEQYF. CDR3 bases: TGCGCCAGCAGCGCCGGACTAGCGTCCTACGAGCAGTACTTC.

Of note for this clonotype: Its ends do not fully match the called genes, so a read error is possible. The V gene is TRBV11-2, the J gene TRBJ2-2; tentatively, D is TRBD1 or TRBD2 (5 bases each). CDR1 and CDR2 from the germline V gene are SGHAT and FQNNGV. This CDR3 has 15 residues. The CDR3 DNA reads as TGTGCCAGCAGCCGAGACAGAGCGAACACCGGGGAGCCGTTTTTT. It is translated as CASSRDRANTGEPFF.

The chain has TRBV9 and TRBJ2-1; tentatively, D is TRBD2 (6 bases). CDR3 size: 14 residues. The V and J ends lost 1 base and 7 bases respectively, with 12 bases between them. CDR1 and CDR2 (germline): SGDLS, YYNGEE. The CDR3 nucleotides are TGTGCCAGCAGCGTAATTACTAGCTCGAATGAGCAGTTCTTC. Translated: CASSVITSSNEQFF. Variable domain in full (rest from reference TRBV9 and TRBJ2-1): DSGVTQTPKHLITATGQRVTLRCSPRSGDLSVYWYQQSLDQGLQFLIQYYNGEERAKGNILERFSAQQFPDLHSELNLSSLELGDSALYFCASSVITSSNEQFFGPGTRLTVL.

There are many counts of this clonotype. This rearrangement joins TRBV7-2 to TRBJ2-7, with 12 positions matching TRBD2. Germline CDR1 reads SGHTA; CDR2 reads FQGNSA. This CDR3 is 18 amino acids long. The junction had 7 bases not matched to a gene; V was cut back by 1 base and J by 0 bases. For the CDR3, the DNA is TGTGCCAGCAGCTTAGTCGCTAGCGGGAGGGTGAGCTCCTACGAGCAGTACTTC. It encodes CASSLVASGRVSSYEQYF.

This clonotype was counted at least ten times. J is TRBJ1-5 and V is TRBV28, with a weak D call TRBD1 (5 bases). The ends were cut back, 5 bases at V and 1 base at J, with 18 bases in the middle. The length of the CDR3 is 17 residues. CDR1 and CDR2 from the germline V gene are MDHEN and SYDVKM. CDR3 amino acids: CASSRPYGQGSNQPQHF. The DNA for the CDR3 is TGTGCCAGCAGTCGTCCTTATGGCCAGGGAAGCAATCAGCCCCAGCATTTT.

This clonotype appeared many times. The rearrangement links TRBV6-1 to TRBJ2-1; 7 nucleotides agree with TRBD1. The CDR3 length is 14 residues. Germline V lookup: CDR1 MNHNS, CDR2 SASEGT. V shed 5 bases, J shed 9 bases, and the junction held 10 bases outside the gene matches. DNA of the CDR3: TGTGCCAGCAGTCGGGCGGACCCAGGGGGTGAGCAGTTCTTC. It translates to CASSRADPGGEQFF.

At least ten counts were recorded for this clonotype. The chain joins TRBV5-1 to TRBJ2-7; D is unresolved. The CDR3 runs 15 residues. The germline V and J ends were trimmed by 0 bases and 0 bases, with 10 bases remaining between them. Per germline, CDR1 SGHRS and CDR2 YFSETQ. This CDR3 is CASSLGDSSSYEQYF. As DNA, the CDR3 is TGCGCCAGCAGCTTGGGGGATTCCAGCTCCTACGAGCAGTACTTC.

This clonotype was counted many times. The J gene is TRBJ2-3, the V gene TRBV5-1; the D gene is possibly TRBD2 (6 bases). Trimming cost V 4 bases and J 5 bases, with 17 bases left between them. The CDR3 consists of 15 residues. Germline V gene data show CDR1 as SGHRS and CDR2 as YFSETQ. This CDR3 reads CASSPGSGGGDTQYF. CDR3 coding DNA: TGCGCCAGCAGCCCCGGGAGTGGGGGAGGAGATACGCAGTATTTT.

As concerns this clonotype: A much bigger clone sits one base away, suggesting this may be a read error. This sequence joins TRBV28 and TRBJ1-2, with 8 bases lining up with TRBD1. The CDR3 has 12 residues. Germline CDR1 reads MDHEN; CDR2 reads SYDVKM. As DNA, the CDR3 is TGTGCCGGCAGTGGACAGGGCTATGGCTACACCTTC. It codes for CAGSGQGYGYTF.

Of note for this clonotype: Given a much more abundant clone one base away, this may be a read error. V is TRBV20-1 and J is TRBJ2-3; 7 positions match TRBD2. The CDR3 is 14 amino acids. The V gene's germline CDR1 is DFQATT and CDR2 SNEGSKA (reference sequence). CDR3: CSAGGGSGQDTQCF. CDR3 nucleotide sequence: TGCAGTGCTGGGGGGGGGAGCGGGCAAGATACGCAGTGTTTT.

This clonotype showed up just a few times. A read error is possible here, since a much larger clone lies one base away. V and J are TRBV2 and TRBJ2-1; no clear D gene. The CDR3 spans 15 residues. The ends were cut back, 5 bases at V and 0 bases at J, with 11 bases in the middle. Germline-derived CDR1 and CDR2 are SNHLY and FYNNEI. The CDR3 sequence: CASSSRLRSYNEQFF. Written as DNA, the CDR3 is TGTGCCAGCAGTTCTAGGCTCCGCTCCTACAATGAGCAGTTCTTC. Variable domain in full (rest from reference TRBV2 and TRBJ2-1): EPEVTQTPSHQVTQMGQEVILRCVPISNHLYFYWYRQILGQKVEFLVSFYNNEISEKSEIFDDQFSVERPDGSNFTLKIRSTKLEDSAMYFCASSSRLRSYNEQFFGPGTRLTVL.

Only a few counts were recorded for this clonotype. The chain has TRBV29-1 and TRBJ1-1; a possible D gene is TRBD1 (5 bases). The CDR3 has 16 amino acids. Germline V gene lookup returns CDR1 SQVTM and CDR2 ANQGSEA. The ends were cut back, 7 bases at V and 6 bases at J, with 27 bases in the middle. CDR3 coding DNA: TGCAGCGCCTCGTCCGAGGGGCGGATAAGTAGGGCTGAAGCTTTCTTT. Amino acid sequence: CSASSEGRISRAEAFF.